This T cell receptor (beta chain) was documented in a study of blood T cells in healthy people across ages. Concerning this clonotype: Its specificity is unknown. The junction differs from germline at one of its ends, possibly a read error.

Healthy Russian Caucasian donors spanned ages about 6 to 100 years. Researchers report isolating at least 6.5 million PBMCs per sample. General study points: Among T cells, TCR beta diversity per million cells dropped roughly linearly as age rose.

The CDR3 totals 12 residues. Germline values: CDR1 DFQATT, CDR2 SNEGSKA (reference sequence). PCR was performed a second time for roughly 7 to 12 cycles using a sample-barcoded 5' primer and a J-beta primer mix. TCRdb independently ran MiXCR on the 5' RACE reads; one entry per CDR3 protein. The sample carries under 2 million distinct CDR3 sequences, 34% recorded once. The sample consisted of blood. This chain joins TRBV20-1 and TRBJ2-1; D may be TRBD1 (6 bases). This receptor was obtained from a woman in her 30s in good health. DNA of the CDR3: TGCGGTGCTTTCCAGGGGTACAATGAGCAGTTCTTC. It is translated as CGAFQGYNEQFF.